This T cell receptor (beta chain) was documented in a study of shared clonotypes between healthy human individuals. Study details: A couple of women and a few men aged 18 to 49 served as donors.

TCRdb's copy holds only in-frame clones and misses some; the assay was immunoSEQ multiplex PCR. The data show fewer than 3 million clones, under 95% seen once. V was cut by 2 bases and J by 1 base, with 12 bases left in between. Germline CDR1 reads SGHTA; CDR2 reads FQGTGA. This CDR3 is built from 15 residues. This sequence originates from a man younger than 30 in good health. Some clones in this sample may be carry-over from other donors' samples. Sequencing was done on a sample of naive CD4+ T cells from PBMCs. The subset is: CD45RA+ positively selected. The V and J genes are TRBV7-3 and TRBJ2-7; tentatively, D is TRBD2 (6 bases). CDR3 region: CASSLRPGESYEQYF. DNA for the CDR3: TGTGCCAGCAGCTTACGGCCGGGAGAGTCCTACGAGCAGTACTTC.